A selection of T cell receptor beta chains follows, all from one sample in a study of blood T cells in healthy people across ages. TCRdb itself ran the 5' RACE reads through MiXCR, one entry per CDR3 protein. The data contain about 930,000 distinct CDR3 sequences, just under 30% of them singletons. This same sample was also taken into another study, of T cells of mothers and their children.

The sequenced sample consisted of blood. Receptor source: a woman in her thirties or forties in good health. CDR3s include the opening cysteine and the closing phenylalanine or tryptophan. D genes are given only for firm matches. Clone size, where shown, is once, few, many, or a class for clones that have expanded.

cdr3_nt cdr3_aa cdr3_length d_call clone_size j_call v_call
TGTGCCAGCAGCTTTTACAGGGAAGCGGATGCTTTCTTT CASSFYREADAFF 13 . few TRBJ1-1 TRBV7-2
TGTGCCAGCAGTGTGGAGGGGACCCAGCCCCAGCATTTT CASSVEGTQPQHF 13 . few TRBJ1-5 TRBV2
TGCAGCGTTGAAGACGGGACCCCGAGCTCCTACAATGAGCAGTTCTTC CSVEDGTPSSYNEQFF 16 . . TRBJ2-1 TRBV29-1
TGCAGCGTTGAAGCAAGGGACAGGGGAACTGAAGCTTTCTTT CSVEARDRGTEAFF 14 TRBD1 . TRBJ1-1 TRBV29-1
TGTGCCAGCAGCTTAGTAGGCAAATCCACAGATACGCAGTATTTT CASSLVGKSTDTQYF 15 . few TRBJ2-3 TRBV7-6
TGTGCCAGCTCACCGTTGAGGTCCCTGGAGCAGTTCTTC CASSPLRSLEQFF 13 . . TRBJ2-1 TRBV18
TGTGCCAGCAGCCGAGGGACAGCGCGGGGTCAGCCCCAGCATTTT CASSRGTARGQPQHF 15 TRBD1 . TRBJ1-5 TRBV9
TGCAGCGTTGAGATGAACACCGGGGAGCTGTTTTTT CSVEMNTGELFF 12 . . TRBJ2-2 TRBV29-1
TGTGCCAGTAGTATGGGACCGGGGGACTACTACGAGCAGTACTTC CASSMGPGDYYEQYF 15 TRBD2 . TRBJ2-7 TRBV19
TGCGCCAGCAGCTTGGCCGCGGCCGGAGCCTACGAGCAGTACTTC CASSLAAAGAYEQYF 15 . . TRBJ2-7 TRBV5-1
TGTGCCATCAGGGATCAAGGGCCACAAGAGACCCAGTACTTC CAIRDQGPQETQYF 14 . . TRBJ2-5 TRBV10-3
TGTGCCAGCTCTCGCTCCGGGGTCAAAGAGACCCAGTACTTC CASSRSGVKETQYF 14 . many TRBJ2-5 TRBV7-2
TGTGCCAGCCTAAGACTGGGGGCAGATGCGCAGTATTTT CASLRLGADAQYF 13 . . TRBJ2-3 TRBV12-3/TRBV12-4
TGCGCCAGCAGCCAAGATCCTTGGACAGATACGCAGTATTTT CASSQDPWTDTQYF 14 . few TRBJ2-3 TRBV4-1
TGTGCCAGCAGCCAAGATGGTGTCTATGGCTACACCTTC CASSQDGVYGYTF 13 . many TRBJ1-2 TRBV4-2
TGTGCCAGCAGTGACTCGACAGGGGGCAGTTCACCCCTCCACTTT CASSDSTGGSSPLHF 15 TRBD1 many TRBJ1-6 TRBV6-4
TGCAGCGCCGTCGCCGGGACAGGGGACACCGGGGAGCTGTTTTTT CSAVAGTGDTGELFF 15 TRBD1 few TRBJ2-2 TRBV29-1
TGTGCCAGCAGACCGACAGGGAGTCACACTGAAGCTTTCTTT CASRPTGSHTEAFF 14 TRBD1 few TRBJ1-1 TRBV27
TGTGCCAGCAGCTTAAACGACAGCCCTTGGAACATTCAGTACTTC CASSLNDSPWNIQYF 15 . . TRBJ2-4 TRBV7-8
TGCGCCAGCAGCTTGGGTTTACAGGAATATTCGGCTAACTATGGCTACACCTTC CASSLGLQEYSANYGYTF 18 . many TRBJ1-2 TRBV5-1
TGCAGTGCTAGAGTGGGCGGCAGTTACAAAAACATTCAGTACTTC CSARVGGSYKNIQYF 15 . many TRBJ2-4 TRBV20-1
TGTGCCAGCAGTTTCGCGGGGCCGAACACCGGGGAGCTGTTTTTT CASSFAGPNTGELFF 15 . few TRBJ2-2 TRBV28
TGTGCCAGCAGCTCCGCCGGGGGGTACTCCTACGAACAGTACTTC CASSSAGGYSYEQYF 15 TRBD2 few TRBJ2-4 TRBV7-9
TGTGCCAGCAGGTCAGGAGGCGGTTTCAATCAGCCCCAGCATTTT CASRSGGGFNQPQHF 15 . . TRBJ1-5 TRBV12-3/TRBV12-4
TGTGCCAGCAGCCAAGTGGCCTTTCCTGAGCAGTTCTTC CASSQVAFPEQFF 13 . . TRBJ2-1 TRBV3-1
TGTGCCAGCAGCTTGGTCGGGGGCCCCGGGGAGCTGTTTTTT CASSLVGGPGELFF 14 . . TRBJ2-2 TRBV7-8
TGTGCCAGCAGTCCGTCCAAGACAGGGGCCTACGAGCAGTACTTC CASSPSKTGAYEQYF 15 TRBD1 many TRBJ2-7 TRBV12-3/TRBV12-4
TGTGCCATCAGTCTTCTCCCTGAGGGTGGCTACACCTTC CAISLLPEGGYTF 13 . few TRBJ1-2 TRBV10-3
TGTGCCACCAGCAGAGACCGGGCAGGTACCCACGAGCAGTACTTC CATSRDRAGTHEQYF 15 . few TRBJ2-7 TRBV15
TGTGCCATCAGTGAGGGGACCGGGGGGGAAAACTCCTACGAGCAGTACTTC CAISEGTGGENSYEQYF 17 TRBD2 . TRBJ2-7 TRBV10-3
TGCAGCGTTGAAGGATGGACAGGAGGGCTCGGCTACACCTTC CSVEGWTGGLGYTF 14 TRBD1 many TRBJ1-2 TRBV29-1
TGTGCCAGCAGTTTAGGGACAGGGGGACATAGTGGAGCTTTCTTT CASSLGTGGHSGAFF 15 TRBD1 . TRBJ1-1 TRBV28
TGTGCCAGCAGTCTACGTGAGACAGGATATGGCTACACCTTC CASSLRETGYGYTF 14 . . TRBJ1-2 TRBV12-3/TRBV12-4
TGCGCCCGCAGCTTGACAGGGGCCTCTTCACCCCTCCACTTT CARSLTGASSPLHF 14 TRBD1 . TRBJ1-6 TRBV5-1
TGTGCCAGCAGCCCCAGGGGGGGAGGGGACACAGATACGCAGTATTTT CASSPRGGGDTDTQYF 16 . . TRBJ2-3 TRBV9
TGTGCCACCAGCAGAGAGAGAGGTGTGGGCAATCAGCCCCAGCATTTT CATSRERGVGNQPQHF 16 . once TRBJ1-5 TRBV15
TGTGCCAGCAGCTTAGAAGGCAGGGGAGTCGAGCAGTACTTC CASSLEGRGVEQYF 14 . many TRBJ2-7 TRBV7-2
TGTGCCAGTGGTACCCGGGACAGGGGCTCCTACAATGAGCAGTTCTTC CASGTRDRGSYNEQFF 16 TRBD1 . TRBJ2-1 TRBV19
TGTGCCAGCAGCTTAGCTAACCGGGAGCTGTTTTTT CASSLANRELFF 12 . few TRBJ2-2 TRBV7-9
TGCGCCAGCAGCTTGGAGCCAGATTCCTACGAGCAGTACTTC CASSLEPDSYEQYF 14 . many TRBJ2-7 TRBV5-1
TGTGCCAGCAGCCACCACGCCGACATATACCAAGAGATCCAGTACTTC CASSHHADIYQEIQYF 16 . . TRBJ2-5 TRBV14
TGTGCCAGCAGCTTAGCAGCTTTGAACACTGAAGCTTTCTTT CASSLAALNTEAFF 14 . few TRBJ1-1 TRBV7-9
TGTGCCACCAGCAGCGGAGGCGGGGTAACCCAGTACTTC CATSSGGGVTQYF 13 . many TRBJ2-5 TRBV15
TGCGCCAGCAGCCCAGGCGGGGATCCCCAAGAGACCCAGTACTTC CASSPGGDPQETQYF 15 . many TRBJ2-5 TRBV4-3
TGTGCCAGCAGCGAGGAGGGACTAGACCACTCCTACAATGAGCAGTTCTTC CASSEEGLDHSYNEQFF 17 TRBD2 many TRBJ2-1 TRBV9
TGTGCTAGTGCACTTTCTGGGGGAACGGAGACCCAGTACTTC CASALSGGTETQYF 14 . many TRBJ2-5 TRBV12-5
TGTGCCAGCATGAGGACAGGGTCGAATGAGCAGTTCTTC CASMRTGSNEQFF 13 . many TRBJ2-1 TRBV21-1
TGTGCCAGCAGCCGCTCGGGACAGAACTACGAGCAGTACTTC CASSRSGQNYEQYF 14 TRBD1 . TRBJ2-7 TRBV7-2
TGCAGTGCTCCTAGACAGGGGCTTGACCGGGGGGCCCAGCATTTT CSAPRQGLDRGAQHF 15 TRBD1 . TRBJ1-5 TRBV20-1